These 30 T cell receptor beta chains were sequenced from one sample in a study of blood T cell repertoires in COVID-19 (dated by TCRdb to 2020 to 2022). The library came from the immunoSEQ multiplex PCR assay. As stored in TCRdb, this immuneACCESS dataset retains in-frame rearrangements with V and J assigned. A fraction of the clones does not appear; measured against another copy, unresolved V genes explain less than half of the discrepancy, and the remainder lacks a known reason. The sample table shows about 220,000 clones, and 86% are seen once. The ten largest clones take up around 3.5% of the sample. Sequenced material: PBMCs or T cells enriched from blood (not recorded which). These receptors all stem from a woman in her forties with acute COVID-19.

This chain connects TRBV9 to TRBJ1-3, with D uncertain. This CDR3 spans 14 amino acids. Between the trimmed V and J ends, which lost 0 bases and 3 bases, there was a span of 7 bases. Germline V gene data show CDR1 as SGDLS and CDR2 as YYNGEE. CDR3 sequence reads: CASSVATGGNTIYF. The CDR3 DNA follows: TGTGCCAGCAGCGTAGCTACTGGTGGAAACACCATATATTTT. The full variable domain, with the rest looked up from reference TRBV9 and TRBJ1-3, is DSGVTQTPKHLITATGQRVTLRCSPRSGDLSVYWYQQSLDQGLQFLIQYYNGEERAKGNILERFSAQQFPDLHSELNLSSLELGDSALYFCASSVATGGNTIYFGEGSWLTVV.

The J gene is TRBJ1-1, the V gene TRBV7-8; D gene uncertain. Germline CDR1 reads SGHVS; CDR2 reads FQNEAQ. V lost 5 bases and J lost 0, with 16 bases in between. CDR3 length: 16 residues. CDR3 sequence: CASSPARAAMNTEAFF. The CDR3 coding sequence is TGTGCCAGCAGCCCGGCGAGAGCAGCGATGAACACTGAAGCTTTCTTT. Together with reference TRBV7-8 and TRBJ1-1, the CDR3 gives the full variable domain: GAGVSQSPRYKVAKRGQDVALRCDPISGHVSLFWYQQALGQGPEFLTYFQNEAQLDKSGLPSDRFFAERPEGSVSTLKIQRTQQEDSAVYLCASSPARAAMNTEAFFGQGTRLTVV.

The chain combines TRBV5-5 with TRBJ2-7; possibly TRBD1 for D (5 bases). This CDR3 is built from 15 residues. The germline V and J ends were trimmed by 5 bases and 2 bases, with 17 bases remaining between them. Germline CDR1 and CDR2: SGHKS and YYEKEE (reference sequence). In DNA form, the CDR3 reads TGTGCCAGCAGAGTGGGGCCGCTGAGAGCCTACGAGCAGTACGTC. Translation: CASRVGPLRAYEQYV.

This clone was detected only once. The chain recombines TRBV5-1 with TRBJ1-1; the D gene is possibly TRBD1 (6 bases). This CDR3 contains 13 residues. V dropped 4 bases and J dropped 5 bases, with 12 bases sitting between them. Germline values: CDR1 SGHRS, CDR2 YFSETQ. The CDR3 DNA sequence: TGCGCCAGCAGCGCGGGGGGCCAAACTGAAGCTTTCTTT. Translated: CASSAGGQTEAFF.

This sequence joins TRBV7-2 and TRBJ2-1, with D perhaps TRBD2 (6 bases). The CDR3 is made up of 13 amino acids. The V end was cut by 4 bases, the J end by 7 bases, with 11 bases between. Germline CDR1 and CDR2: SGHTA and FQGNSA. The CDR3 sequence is CASSSGRGNEQFF. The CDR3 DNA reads TGTGCCAGCAGCTCGGGACGGGGGAATGAGCAGTTCTTC.

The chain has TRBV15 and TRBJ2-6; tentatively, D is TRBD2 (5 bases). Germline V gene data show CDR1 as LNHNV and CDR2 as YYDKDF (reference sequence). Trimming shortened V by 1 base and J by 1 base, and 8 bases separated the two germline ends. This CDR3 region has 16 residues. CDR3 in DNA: TGTGCCACCAGCAGAGCACCGGGGTCTGGGGCCAACGTCCTGACTTTC. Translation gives CATSRAPGSGANVLTF.

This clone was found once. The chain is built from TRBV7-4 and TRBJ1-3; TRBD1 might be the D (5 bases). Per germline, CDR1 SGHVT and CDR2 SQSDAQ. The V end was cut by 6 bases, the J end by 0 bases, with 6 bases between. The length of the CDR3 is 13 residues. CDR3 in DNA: TGTGCCAGCAGAGACAGCTCTGGAAACACCATATATTTT. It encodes CASRDSSGNTIYF.

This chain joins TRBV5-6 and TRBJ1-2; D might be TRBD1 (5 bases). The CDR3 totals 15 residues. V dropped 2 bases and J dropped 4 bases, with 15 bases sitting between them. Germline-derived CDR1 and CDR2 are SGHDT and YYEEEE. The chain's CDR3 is CASSLGRGVFYGYTF. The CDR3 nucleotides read TGTGCCAGCAGCTTAGGCCGGGGGGTATTCTATGGCTACACCTTC.

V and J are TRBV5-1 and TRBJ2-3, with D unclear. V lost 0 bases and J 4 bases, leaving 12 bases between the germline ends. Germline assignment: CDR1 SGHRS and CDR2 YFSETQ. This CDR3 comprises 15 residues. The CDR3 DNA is TGCGCCAGCAGCTTGGACAGATCCCCACCAGATACGCAGTATTTT. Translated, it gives CASSLDRSPPDTQYF.

CDR3 region: CASSPNQGFVDYGYTF. CDR3 nucleotides: TGTGCCAGCAGCCCTAACCAGGGGTTCGTGGACTATGGCTACACCTTC. This chain joins TRBV27 and TRBJ1-2, with D possibly matching TRBD1 (6 bases). The germline V and J ends were trimmed by 6 bases and 3 bases, with 20 bases remaining between them. Germline CDR1 and CDR2: MNHEY and SMNVEV (reference sequence). The CDR3 runs to 16 residues.

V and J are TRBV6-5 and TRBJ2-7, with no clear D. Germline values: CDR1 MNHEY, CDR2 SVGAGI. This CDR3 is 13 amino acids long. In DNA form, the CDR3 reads TGTGCCAGCAAGAAAGCTTCCTCCAACGAGCAGTACGTC. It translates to CASKKASSNEQYV.

CDR3 sequence (DNA): TGTGCCAGCAGTTTCAAGGCGGGTGAGCAGTTCTTC. As protein: CASSFKAGEQFF. The chain combines TRBV12-3 or TRBV12-4 with TRBJ2-1, with a weak D call TRBD2 (5 bases). V was cut by 3 bases and J by 9 bases, with 9 bases left in between. This CDR3 has 12 amino acids.

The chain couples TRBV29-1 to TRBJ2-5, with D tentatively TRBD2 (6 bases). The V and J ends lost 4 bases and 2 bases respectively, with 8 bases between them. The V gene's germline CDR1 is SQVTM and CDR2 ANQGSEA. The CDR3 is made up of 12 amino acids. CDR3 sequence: CSVARGQETQYF. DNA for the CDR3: TGCAGCGTTGCTCGGGGGCAAGAGACCCAGTACTTC.

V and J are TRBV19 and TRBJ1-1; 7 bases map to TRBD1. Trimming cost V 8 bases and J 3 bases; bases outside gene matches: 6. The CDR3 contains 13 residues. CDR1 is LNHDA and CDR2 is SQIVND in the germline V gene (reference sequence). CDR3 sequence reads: CASRRQGDTEAFF. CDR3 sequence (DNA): TGTGCCAGTCGGCGTCAGGGGGACACTGAAGCTTTCTTT.

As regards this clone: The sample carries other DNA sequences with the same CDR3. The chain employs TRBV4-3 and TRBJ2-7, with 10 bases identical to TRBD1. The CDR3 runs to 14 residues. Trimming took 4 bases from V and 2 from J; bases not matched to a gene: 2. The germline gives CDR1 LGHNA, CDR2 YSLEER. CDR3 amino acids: CASSPGQGAYEQYF. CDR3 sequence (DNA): TGCGCCAGCAGCCCAGGACAGGGGGCCTACGAGCAGTACTTC.

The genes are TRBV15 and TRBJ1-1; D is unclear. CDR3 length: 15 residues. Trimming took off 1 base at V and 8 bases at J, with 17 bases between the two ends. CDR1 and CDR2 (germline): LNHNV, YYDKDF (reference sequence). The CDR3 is CATSRGDLSPGEAFF. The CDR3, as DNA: TGTGCCACCAGCAGAGGGGATCTGAGTCCGGGAGAAGCTTTCTTT.

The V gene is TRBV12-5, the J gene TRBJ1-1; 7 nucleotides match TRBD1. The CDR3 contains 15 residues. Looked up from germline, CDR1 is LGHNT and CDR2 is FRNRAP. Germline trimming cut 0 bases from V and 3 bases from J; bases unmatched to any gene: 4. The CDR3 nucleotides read TGTGCTAGTGGTTTGGTGACAGGGAGGTACACTGAAGCTTTCTTT. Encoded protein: CASGLVTGRYTEAFF.

The CDR3 DNA reads TGTGCCAGCAGCCAAGAAAGGACAGGCCCTAATGAAAAACTGTTTTTT. Translated, it gives CASSQERTGPNEKLFF. This rearrangement joins TRBV3-1 (or the pseudogene TRBV3-2) to TRBJ1-4, with 7 bases aligning to TRBD1. This CDR3 contains 16 residues. Per the germline V gene, CDR1 is LGHDT and CDR2 is YNNKEL (reference sequence). V shed 0 bases and J 3 bases; nucleotides not matched to a gene: 4.

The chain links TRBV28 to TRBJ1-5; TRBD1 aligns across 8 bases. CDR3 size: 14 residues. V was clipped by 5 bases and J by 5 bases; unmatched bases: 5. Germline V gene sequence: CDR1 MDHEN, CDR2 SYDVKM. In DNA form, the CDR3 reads TGTGCCAGCAGTCCAGGACAGGGACATCAGCCCCAGCATTTT. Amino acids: CASSPGQGHQPQHF.

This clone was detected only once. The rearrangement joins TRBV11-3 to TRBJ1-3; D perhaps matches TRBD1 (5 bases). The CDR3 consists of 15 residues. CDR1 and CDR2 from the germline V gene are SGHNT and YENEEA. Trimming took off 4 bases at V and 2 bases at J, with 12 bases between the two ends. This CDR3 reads CASSYGGRAGNTIYF. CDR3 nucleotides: TGTGCCAGCAGCTACGGGGGACGGGCTGGAAACACCATATATTTT.

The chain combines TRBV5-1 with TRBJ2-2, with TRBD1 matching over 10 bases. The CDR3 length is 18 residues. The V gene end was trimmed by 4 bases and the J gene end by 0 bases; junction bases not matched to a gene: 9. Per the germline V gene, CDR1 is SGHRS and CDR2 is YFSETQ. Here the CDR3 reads CASSKWDRGFSNTGELFF. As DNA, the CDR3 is TGCGCCAGCAGCAAATGGGACAGGGGTTTTTCGAACACCGGGGAGCTGTTTTTT.

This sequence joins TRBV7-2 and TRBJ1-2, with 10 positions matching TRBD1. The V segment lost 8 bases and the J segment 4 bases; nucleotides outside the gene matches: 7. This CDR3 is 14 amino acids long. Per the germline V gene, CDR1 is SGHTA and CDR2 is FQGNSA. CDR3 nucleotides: TGTGCCAGCGGCAGACAGGGGGCCACCTATGGCTACACCTTC. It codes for CASGRQGATYGYTF.

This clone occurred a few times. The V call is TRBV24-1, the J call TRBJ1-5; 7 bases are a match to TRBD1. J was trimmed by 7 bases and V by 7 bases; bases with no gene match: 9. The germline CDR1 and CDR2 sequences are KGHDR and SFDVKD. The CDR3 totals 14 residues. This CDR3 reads CATSQGGAGQPQHF. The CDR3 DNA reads TGTGCCACCAGCCAAGGGGGCGCAGGACAGCCCCAGCATTTT.

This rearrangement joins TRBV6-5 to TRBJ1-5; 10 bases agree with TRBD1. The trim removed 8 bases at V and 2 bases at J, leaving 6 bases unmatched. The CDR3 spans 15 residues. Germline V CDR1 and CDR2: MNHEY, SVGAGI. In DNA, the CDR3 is TGTGCCAGCGGATCGGGGACAGGGGGCAATCAGCCCCAGCATTTT. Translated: CASGSGTGGNQPQHF.

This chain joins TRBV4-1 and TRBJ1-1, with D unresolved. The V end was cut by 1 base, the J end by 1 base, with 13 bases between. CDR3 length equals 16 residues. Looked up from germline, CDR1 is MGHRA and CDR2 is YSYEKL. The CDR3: CASSQGPVAWNTEAFF. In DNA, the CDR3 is TGCGCCAGCAGCCAAGGCCCAGTGGCTTGGAACACTGAAGCTTTCTTT.

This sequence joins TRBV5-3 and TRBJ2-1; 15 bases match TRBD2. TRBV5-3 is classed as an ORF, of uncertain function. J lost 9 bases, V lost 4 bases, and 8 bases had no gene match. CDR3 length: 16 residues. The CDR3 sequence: CARSSGTSGGRGEQFF. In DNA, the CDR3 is TGTGCCAGAAGCAGCGGGACTAGCGGGGGGAGAGGTGAGCAGTTCTTC.

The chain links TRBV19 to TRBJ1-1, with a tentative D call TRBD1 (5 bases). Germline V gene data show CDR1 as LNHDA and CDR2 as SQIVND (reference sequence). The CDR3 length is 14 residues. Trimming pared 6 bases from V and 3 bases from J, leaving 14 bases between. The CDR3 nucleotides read TGTGCCAGTAGAGCTAGGGGTCGCGACACTGAAGCTTTCTTT. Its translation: CASRARGRDTEAFF.

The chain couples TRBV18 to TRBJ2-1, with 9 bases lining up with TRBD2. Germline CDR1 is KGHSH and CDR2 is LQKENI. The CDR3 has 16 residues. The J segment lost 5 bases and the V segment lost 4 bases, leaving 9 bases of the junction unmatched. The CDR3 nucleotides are TGTGCCAGCTCACTCTACCCCCAGCGGGGGGACAATGAGCAGTTCTTC. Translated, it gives CASSLYPQRGDNEQFF.

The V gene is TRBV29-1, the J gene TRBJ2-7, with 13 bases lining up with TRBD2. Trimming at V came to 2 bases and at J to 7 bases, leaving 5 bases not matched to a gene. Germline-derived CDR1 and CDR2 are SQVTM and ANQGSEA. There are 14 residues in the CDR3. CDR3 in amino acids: CSVETSGGAREQYF. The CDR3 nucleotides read TGCAGCGTTGAAACTAGCGGGGGGGCGAGAGAGCAGTACTTC.

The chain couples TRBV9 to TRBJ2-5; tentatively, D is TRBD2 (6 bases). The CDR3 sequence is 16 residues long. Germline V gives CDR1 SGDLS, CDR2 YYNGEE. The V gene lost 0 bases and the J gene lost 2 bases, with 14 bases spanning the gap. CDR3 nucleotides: TGTGCCAGCAGCGTAGGAGGGACTGGCTGGCAAGAGACCCAGTACTTC. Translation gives CASSVGGTGWQETQYF.